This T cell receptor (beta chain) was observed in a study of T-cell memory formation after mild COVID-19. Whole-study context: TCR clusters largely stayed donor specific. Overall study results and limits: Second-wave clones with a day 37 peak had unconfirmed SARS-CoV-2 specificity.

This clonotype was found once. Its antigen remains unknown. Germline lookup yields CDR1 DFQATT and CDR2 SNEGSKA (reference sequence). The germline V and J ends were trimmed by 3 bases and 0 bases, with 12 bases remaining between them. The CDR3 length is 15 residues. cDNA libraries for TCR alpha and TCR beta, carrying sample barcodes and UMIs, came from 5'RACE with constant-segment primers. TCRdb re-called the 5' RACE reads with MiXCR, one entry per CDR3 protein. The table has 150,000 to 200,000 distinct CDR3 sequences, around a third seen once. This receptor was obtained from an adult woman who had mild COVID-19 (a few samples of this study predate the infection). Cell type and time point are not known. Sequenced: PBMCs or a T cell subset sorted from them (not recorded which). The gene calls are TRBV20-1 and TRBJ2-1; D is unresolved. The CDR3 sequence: CSARPDLDSYNEQFF. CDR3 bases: TGCAGTGCTAGGCCCGACTTAGACTCCTACAATGAGCAGTTCTTC.